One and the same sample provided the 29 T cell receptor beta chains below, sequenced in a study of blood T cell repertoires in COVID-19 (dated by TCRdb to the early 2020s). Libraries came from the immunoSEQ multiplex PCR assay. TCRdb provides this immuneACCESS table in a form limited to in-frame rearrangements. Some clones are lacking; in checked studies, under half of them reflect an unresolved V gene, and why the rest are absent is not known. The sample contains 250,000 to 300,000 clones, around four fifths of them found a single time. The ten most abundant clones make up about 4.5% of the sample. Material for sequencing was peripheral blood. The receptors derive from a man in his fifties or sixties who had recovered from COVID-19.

Here the CDR3 DNA reads TGTGCCAGCAGCGCCGGGACTAGCGGGGGAAATGAGCAGTTCTTC. This gives the protein CASSAGTSGGNEQFF. This chain connects TRBV6-5 to TRBJ2-1, with TRBD2 matching 14 bases. Looked up from germline, CDR1 is MNHEY and CDR2 is SVGAGI. The CDR3 contains 15 residues. With V trimmed by 6 bases and J by 7 bases, 5 bases remained unmatched.

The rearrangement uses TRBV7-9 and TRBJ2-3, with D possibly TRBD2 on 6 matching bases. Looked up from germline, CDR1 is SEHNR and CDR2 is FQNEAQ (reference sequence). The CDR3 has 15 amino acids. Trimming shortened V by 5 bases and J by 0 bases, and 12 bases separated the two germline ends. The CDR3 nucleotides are TGTGCCAGCAGCCTAGAGGGACTCAGCACAGATACGCAGTATTTT. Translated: CASSLEGLSTDTQYF.

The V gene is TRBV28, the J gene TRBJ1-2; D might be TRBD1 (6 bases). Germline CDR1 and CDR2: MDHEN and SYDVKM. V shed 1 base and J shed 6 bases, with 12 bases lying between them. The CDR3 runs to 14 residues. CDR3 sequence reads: CASSLSNRVDGYTF. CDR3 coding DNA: TGTGCCAGCAGTTTATCCAACAGGGTAGATGGCTACACCTTC.

The CDR3 reads CASSQAPGLELFF. In nucleotides, the CDR3 is TGTGCCAGCAGCCAGGCACCAGGTCTGGAGCTGTTTTTT. This chain uses TRBV14 with TRBJ2-2; D not certain. The CDR3 totals 13 residues. V lost 3 bases, J lost 10 bases, and 12 bases lay in between. Germline V CDR1 and CDR2: SGHDN, FVKESK.

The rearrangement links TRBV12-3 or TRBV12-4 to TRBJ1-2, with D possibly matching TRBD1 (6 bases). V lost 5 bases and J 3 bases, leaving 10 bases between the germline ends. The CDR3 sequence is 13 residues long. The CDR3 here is CASSLTGYYGYTF. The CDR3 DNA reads TGTGCCAGCAGTCTTACAGGGTACTATGGCTACACCTTC.

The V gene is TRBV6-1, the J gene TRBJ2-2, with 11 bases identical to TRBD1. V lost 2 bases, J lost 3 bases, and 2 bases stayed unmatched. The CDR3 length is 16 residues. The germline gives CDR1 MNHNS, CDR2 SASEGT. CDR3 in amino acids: CASSERTGGHTGELFF. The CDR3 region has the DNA TGTGCCAGCAGTGAACGGACAGGGGGCCACACCGGGGAGCTGTTTTTT.

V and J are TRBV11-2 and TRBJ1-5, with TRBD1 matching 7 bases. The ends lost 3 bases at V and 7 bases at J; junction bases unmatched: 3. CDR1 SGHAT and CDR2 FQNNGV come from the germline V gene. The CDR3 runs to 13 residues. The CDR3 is CASSLSGGQPQHF. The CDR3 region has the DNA TGTGCCAGCAGCTTGTCAGGGGGGCAGCCCCAGCATTTT.

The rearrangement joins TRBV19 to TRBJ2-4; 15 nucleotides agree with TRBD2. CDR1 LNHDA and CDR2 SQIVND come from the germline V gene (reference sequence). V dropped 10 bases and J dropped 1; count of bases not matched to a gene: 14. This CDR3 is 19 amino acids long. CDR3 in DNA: TGTGCCAAAACCGACCTCGGACTAGCGGGAGGGCCGGCCAAAAACATTCAGTACTTC. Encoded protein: CAKTDLGLAGGPAKNIQYF.

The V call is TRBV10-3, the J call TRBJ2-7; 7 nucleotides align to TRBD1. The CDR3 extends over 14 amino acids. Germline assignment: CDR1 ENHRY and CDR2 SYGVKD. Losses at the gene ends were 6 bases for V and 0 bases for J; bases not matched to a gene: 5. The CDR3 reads CAISSRGHSYEQYF. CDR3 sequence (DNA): TGTGCCATCAGCTCTAGGGGGCACTCCTACGAGCAGTACTTC.

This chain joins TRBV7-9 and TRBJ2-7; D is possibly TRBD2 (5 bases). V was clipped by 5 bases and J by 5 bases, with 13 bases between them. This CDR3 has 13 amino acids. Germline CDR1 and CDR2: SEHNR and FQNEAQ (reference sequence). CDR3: CASSQDSLNEQYF. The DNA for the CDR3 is TGTGCCAGCAGCCAGGACTCATTGAACGAGCAGTACTTC. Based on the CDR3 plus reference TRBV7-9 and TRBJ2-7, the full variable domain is DTGVSQNPRHKITKRGQNVTFRCDPISEHNRLYWYRQTLGQGPEFLTYFQNEAQLEKSRLLSDRFSAERPKGSFSTLEIQRTEQGDSAMYLCASSQDSLNEQYFGPGTRLTVT.

The CDR3: CASSRQGHTEAFF. CDR3 DNA: TGTGCCAGCTCGAGGCAGGGTCACACTGAAGCTTTCTTT. This chain joins TRBV27 and TRBJ1-1, with D possibly being TRBD1 (5 bases). Germline V gives CDR1 MNHEY, CDR2 SMNVEV (reference sequence). The CDR3 length is 13 residues. Deletions cut 8 bases from V and 3 bases from J, with 13 bases between.

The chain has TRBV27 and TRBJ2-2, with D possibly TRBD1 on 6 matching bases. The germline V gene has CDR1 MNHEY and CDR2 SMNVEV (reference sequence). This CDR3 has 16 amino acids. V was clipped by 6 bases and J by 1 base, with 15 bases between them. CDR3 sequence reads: CASRIRTAQNTGELFF. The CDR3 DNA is TGTGCCAGCAGAATTCGGACAGCGCAGAACACCGGGGAGCTGTTTTTT.

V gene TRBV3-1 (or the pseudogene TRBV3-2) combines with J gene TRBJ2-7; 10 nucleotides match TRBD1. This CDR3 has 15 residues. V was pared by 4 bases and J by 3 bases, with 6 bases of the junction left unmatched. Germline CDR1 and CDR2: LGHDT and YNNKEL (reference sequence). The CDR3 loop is CASSLGQGDFYEQYF. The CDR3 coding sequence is TGTGCCAGCAGCCTAGGACAGGGGGATTTCTACGAGCAGTACTTC.

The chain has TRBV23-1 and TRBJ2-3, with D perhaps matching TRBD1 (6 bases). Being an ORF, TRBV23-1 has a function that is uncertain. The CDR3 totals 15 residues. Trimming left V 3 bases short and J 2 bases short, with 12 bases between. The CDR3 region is CASSHLGQPTDTQYF. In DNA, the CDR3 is TGCGCCAGCAGTCACCTAGGACAGCCCACAGATACGCAGTATTTT.

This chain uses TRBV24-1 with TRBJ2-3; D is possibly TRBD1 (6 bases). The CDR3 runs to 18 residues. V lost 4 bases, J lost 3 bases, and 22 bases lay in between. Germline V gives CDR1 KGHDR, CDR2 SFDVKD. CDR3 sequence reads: CATSDPPGRGFGTDTQYF. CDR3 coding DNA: TGTGCCACCAGTGACCCTCCAGGCAGGGGTTTTGGTACAGATACGCAGTATTTT.

CDR3 in DNA: TGTGCCAGCAGCCCATGGAGACTGCACTACGAGCAGTACTTC. Translation gives CASSPWRLHYEQYF. This chain uses TRBV7-2 with TRBJ2-7; D is undetermined. The CDR3 runs to 14 residues. Trimming removed 5 bases at V and 3 bases at J, with 14 bases between. CDR1 is SGHTA, CDR2 FQGNSA, per germline.

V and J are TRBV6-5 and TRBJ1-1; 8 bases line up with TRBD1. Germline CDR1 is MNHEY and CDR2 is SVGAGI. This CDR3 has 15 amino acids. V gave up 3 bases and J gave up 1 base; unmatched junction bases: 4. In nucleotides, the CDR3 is TGTGCCAGCAGTTATCTTGGACAGGGGAACACTGAAGCTTTCTTT. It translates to CASSYLGQGNTEAFF.

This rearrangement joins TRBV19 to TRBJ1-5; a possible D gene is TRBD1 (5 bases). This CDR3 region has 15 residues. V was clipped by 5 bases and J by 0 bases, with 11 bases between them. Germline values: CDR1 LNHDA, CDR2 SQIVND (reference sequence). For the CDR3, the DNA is TGTGCCAGTAGTGGCGGGGCTACTAGCAATCAGCCCCAGCATTTT. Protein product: CASSGGATSNQPQHF.

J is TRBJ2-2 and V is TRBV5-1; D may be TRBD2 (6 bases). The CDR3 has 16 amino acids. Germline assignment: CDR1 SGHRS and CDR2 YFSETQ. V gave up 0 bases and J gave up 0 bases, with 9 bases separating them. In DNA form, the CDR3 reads TGCGCCAGCAGCTTGGTTCCGGGGGCGAACACCGGGGAGCTGTTTTTT. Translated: CASSLVPGANTGELFF.

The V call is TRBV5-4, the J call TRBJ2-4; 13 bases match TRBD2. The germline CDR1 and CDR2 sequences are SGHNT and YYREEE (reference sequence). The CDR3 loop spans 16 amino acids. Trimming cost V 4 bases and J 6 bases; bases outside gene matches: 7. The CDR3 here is CASSQGTSGTVNIQYF. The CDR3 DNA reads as TGTGCCAGCAGCCAAGGGACTAGCGGGACTGTAAACATTCAGTACTTC. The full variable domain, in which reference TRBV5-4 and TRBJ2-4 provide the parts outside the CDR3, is ETGVTQSPTHLIKTRGQQVTLRCSSQSGHNTVSWYQQALGQGPQFIFQYYREEENGRGNFPPRFSGLQFPNYSSELNVNALELDDSALYLCASSQGTSGTVNIQYFGAGTRLSVL.

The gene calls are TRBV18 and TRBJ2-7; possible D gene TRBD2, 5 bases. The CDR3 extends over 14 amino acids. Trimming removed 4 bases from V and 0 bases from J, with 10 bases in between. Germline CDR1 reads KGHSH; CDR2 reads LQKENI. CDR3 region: CASSRVGSSYEQYF. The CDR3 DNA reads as TGTGCCAGCTCACGAGTTGGGAGCTCCTACGAGCAGTACTTC.

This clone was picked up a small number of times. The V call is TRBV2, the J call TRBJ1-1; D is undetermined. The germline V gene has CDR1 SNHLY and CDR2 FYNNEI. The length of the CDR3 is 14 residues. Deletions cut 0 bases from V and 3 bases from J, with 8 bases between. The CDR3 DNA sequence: TGTGCCAGCAGTGAAGCGAGGGCACACACTGAAGCTTTCTTT. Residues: CASSEARAHTEAFF.

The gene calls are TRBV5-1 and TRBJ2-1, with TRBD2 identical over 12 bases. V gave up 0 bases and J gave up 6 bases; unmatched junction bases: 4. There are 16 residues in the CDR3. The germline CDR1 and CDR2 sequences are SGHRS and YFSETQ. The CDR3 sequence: CASSLGLTSGSNEQFF. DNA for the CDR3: TGCGCCAGCAGCTTGGGTTTGACTAGCGGGAGCAATGAGCAGTTCTTC. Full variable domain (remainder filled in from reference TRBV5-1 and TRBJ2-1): KAGVTQTPRYLIKTRGQQVTLSCSPISGHRSVSWYQQTPGQGLQFLFEYFSETQRNKGNFPGRFSGRQFSNSRSEMNVSTLELGDSALYLCASSLGLTSGSNEQFFGPGTRLTVL.

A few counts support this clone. The DNA for the CDR3 is TGTGCCAGCAGTTTATTAAGGGACTTATACAATGAGCAGTTCTTC. It specifies CASSLLRDLYNEQFF. The genes are TRBV27 and TRBJ2-1; D might be TRBD2 (6 bases). The CDR3 is 15 amino acids. Per germline, CDR1 MNHEY and CDR2 SMNVEV (reference sequence). Deletions cut 1 base from V and 4 bases from J, with 11 bases between.

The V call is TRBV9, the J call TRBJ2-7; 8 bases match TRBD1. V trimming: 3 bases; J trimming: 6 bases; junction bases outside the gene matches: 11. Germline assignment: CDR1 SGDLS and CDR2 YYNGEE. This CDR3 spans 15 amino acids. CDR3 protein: CASSENGQGMSEQYF. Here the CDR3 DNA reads TGTGCCAGCAGCGAGAATGGACAGGGCATGAGCGAGCAGTACTTC.

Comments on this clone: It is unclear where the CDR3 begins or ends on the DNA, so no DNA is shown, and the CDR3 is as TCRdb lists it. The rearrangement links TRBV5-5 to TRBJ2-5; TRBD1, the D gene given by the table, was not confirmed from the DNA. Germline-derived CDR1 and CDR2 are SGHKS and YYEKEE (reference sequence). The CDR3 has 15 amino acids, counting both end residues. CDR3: CASTSVAGGMETQYF.

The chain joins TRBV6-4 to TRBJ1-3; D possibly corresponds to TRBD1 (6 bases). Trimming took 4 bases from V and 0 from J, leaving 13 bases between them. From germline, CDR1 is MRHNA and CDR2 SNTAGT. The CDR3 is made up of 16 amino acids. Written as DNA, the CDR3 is TGTGCCAGCAGTGGAACAGGGAACAACTCTGGAAACACCATATATTTT. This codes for CASSGTGNNSGNTIYF.

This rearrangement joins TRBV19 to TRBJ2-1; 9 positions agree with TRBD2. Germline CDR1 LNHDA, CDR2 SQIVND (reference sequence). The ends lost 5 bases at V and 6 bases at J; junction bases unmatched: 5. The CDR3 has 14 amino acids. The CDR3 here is CASSVSGGTNEQFF. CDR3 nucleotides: TGTGCCAGTAGTGTGAGCGGGGGGACCAATGAGCAGTTCTTC.

CDR3 sequence: CASNTGRVNTDTQYF. The CDR3 bases are TGTGCCAGCAATACGGGGAGGGTTAACACAGATACGCAGTATTTT. The chain is built from TRBV27 and TRBJ2-3; 7 bases map to TRBD2. Germline V CDR1 and CDR2: MNHEY, SMNVEV (reference sequence). This CDR3 has 15 amino acids. V lost 7 bases and J lost 2; bases outside the gene matches: 9.